One sample yielded the 14 T cell receptor beta chains listed below, sequenced in a study of T cell clonality in common variable immunodeficiency. TCRdb keeps only in-frame clones here, not all; method: immunoSEQ multiplex PCR. The sample has approximately 52,000 clones, none seen only once; the top ten hold roughly 3.5%. Input material: peripheral blood mononuclear cells. The receptors come from a person aged 18 to 75 in good health.

This clone was observed at least ten times. The CDR3 extends 3 residues past the end of the read, so its final part is completed from the germline J gene. The gene calls are TRBV18 and TRBJ2-7; the match to TRBD1 covers 8 bases. After removal of 0 bases from V and 3 bases from J, the junction contained 7 bases not matched to a gene. CDR3 length equals 16 residues. Germline V CDR1 and CDR2: KGHSH, LQKENI. The DNA read from the CDR3 is TGTGCCAGCTCACCACCGACCGGGACAGGACTCTACGAG. As protein: CASSPPTGTGLYE. The complete CDR3 sequence is CASSPPTGTGLYEQYF.

As regards this clone: The read ends 3 residues early relative to the CDR3; the germline J gene fills the gap. The chain has TRBV7-6 and TRBJ2-7; D ambiguous. V gave up 2 bases and J gave up 2 bases, with 7 bases separating them. CDR1 is SGHVS and CDR2 is FNYEAQ in the germline V gene. The CDR3 extends over 13 amino acids. Incomplete CDR3 DNA: TGTGCCAGCAGCTTAAGCGAGCCCTACGAG. Protein sequence: CASSLSEPYE. The complete CDR3 protein is CASSLSEPYEQYF.

This clone has ten or more counts. The read falls 3 residues short of the CDR3 end, and the missing part is taken from the germline J gene. The chain recombines TRBV7-9 with TRBJ1-2; D uncertain. The CDR3 has 13 amino acids. The V gene lost 5 bases and the J gene lost 1 base, with 8 bases spanning the gap. Germline assignment: CDR1 SEHNR and CDR2 FQNEAQ (reference sequence). The CDR3 sequence: CASSPTLNYGYTF. Incomplete CDR3 DNA: TGTGCCAGCAGCCCTACTCTTAACTATGGC.

This clone appeared many times. The CDR3 is cut off 3 residues early in the read; its end comes from the germline J gene. The chain couples TRBV20-1 to TRBJ2-3; TRBD1 is a possible D gene (5 bases). V was pared by 6 bases and J by 0 bases, with 16 bases between. The CDR3 runs 15 residues. Germline CDR1 and CDR2: DFQATT and SNEGSKA (reference sequence). CDR3 DNA, as far as it was read: TGCAGTGCCCCTGGGGCCCAGACTAGCACAGATACG. This translates into CSAPGAQTSTDT. The entire CDR3 sequence reads CSAPGAQTSTDTQYF.

This clone was seen repeatedly, ten times or more. The CDR3 DNA, read in part, is TGTGCCAGCAGTGACTCGACTAGCGGGAGCCCAGATACG. Its translation: CASSDSTSGSPDT. The full CDR3 protein is CASSDSTSGSPDTQYF. The J gene is TRBJ2-3, the V gene TRBV6-4, with 12 bases fitting TRBD2. The observed sequence ends 3 residues before the CDR3 terminus, with the missing tail filled in from the germline J gene. V lost 0 bases and J lost 4; bases outside the gene matches: 2. This CDR3 region has 16 residues. Germline-derived CDR1 and CDR2 are MRHNA and SNTAGT.

This clone was counted ten times or more. The read ends 3 residues before the CDR3 terminus; that terminus is restored from the germline J gene. V usage is TRBV30 and J usage is TRBJ2-1; 11 bases are a match to TRBD2. The CDR3 consists of 14 residues. The germline V gene encodes CDR1 GTSNPN and CDR2 SVGIG (reference sequence). The V and J ends lost 2 bases and 6 bases, in that order; junction bases with no gene match: 3. The covered CDR3 bases are TGTGCCTGGAGTAGACTAGCGGGAACCAATGAG. It is translated as CAWSRLAGTNE. The CDR3 in its entirety is CAWSRLAGTNEQFF. Combining the CDR3 with reference TRBV30 and TRBJ2-1 gives the whole variable domain SQTIHQWPATLVQPVGSPLSLECTVEGTSNPNLYWYRQAAGRGLQLLFYSVGIGQISSEVPQNLSASRPQDRQFILSSKKLLLSDSGFYLCAWSRLAGTNEQFFGPGTRLTVL.

Remarks on this clone: The CDR3 end is not reached by the read, which stops 3 residues before it; the germline J gene fills it in. J is TRBJ1-4 and V is TRBV19; 7 bases fit TRBD1. This CDR3 has 15 residues. Germline-derived CDR1 and CDR2 are LNHDA and SQIVND (reference sequence). CDR3 in amino acids: CASSIGQARNSPLFF. The DNA read from the CDR3 is TGTGCCAGTAGTATTGGACAGGCCCGAAATTCACCA. Based on the CDR3 plus reference TRBV19 and TRBJ1-4, the full variable domain is DGGITQSPKYLFRKEGQNVTLSCEQNLNHDAMYWYRQDPGQGLRLIYYSQIVNDFQKGDIAEGYSVSREKKESFPLTVTSAQKNPTAFYLCASSIGQARNSPLFFGSGTQLSVL.

This clone was detected ten times or more. The CDR3 is cut off 3 residues early in the read; its end comes from the germline J gene. The chain joins TRBV7-2 to TRBJ1-1, with D unresolved. The CDR3 totals 13 residues. Germline loops: CDR1 SGHTA, CDR2 FQGNSA. Trimming left V 3 bases short and J 1 base short, with 6 bases between. Partial CDR3 DNA: TGTGCCAGCAGCTTTTCGTCGAACACTGAA. This gives the protein CASSFSSNTE. The entire CDR3 protein is CASSFSSNTEAFF.

Comments on this clone: The sequence runs out 3 residues before the end of the CDR3; the remainder is reconstructed from the germline J gene. The V gene is TRBV20-1, the J gene TRBJ2-3; 10 bases agree with TRBD1. The CDR3 totals 13 residues. CDR1 is DFQATT, CDR2 SNEGSKA, per germline (reference sequence). CDR3 protein: CSAGDRGQETQYF. The CDR3 bases that were read are TGCAGTGCTGGGGACAGGGGTCAAGAGACG.

Many counts were recorded for this clone. The read ends 3 residues before the CDR3 terminus; that terminus is restored from the germline J gene. The chain has TRBV5-1 and TRBJ1-3; a possible D gene is TRBD1 (6 bases). The V end lost 3 bases, the J end lost 2 bases, and 9 bases lay between the germline ends. From germline, CDR1 is SGHRS and CDR2 YFSETQ. The CDR3 spans 14 residues. CDR3 region: CASSSAGAGNTIYF. The DNA read from the CDR3 is TGCGCCAGCAGCTCCGCAGGGGCTGGAAACACC.

This clone occurred many times. Coverage ceases 3 residues before the CDR3 finishes, and the germline J gene fills in the end. The chain joins TRBV5-6 to TRBJ1-6; 11 nucleotides match TRBD1. Germline CDR1 SGHDT, CDR2 YYEEEE. CDR3 size: 15 residues. V gave up 4 bases and J gave up 10 bases; unmatched junction bases: 7. The sequenced CDR3 bases are TGTGCCAGCAGCATAGGGACAGGGGGAACGTCACCC. As protein: CASSIGTGGTSP. The complete CDR3 protein is CASSIGTGGTSPLHF. The full variable domain, its missing parts supplied by reference TRBV5-6 and TRBJ1-6, is DAGVTQSPTHLIKTRGQQVTLRCSPKSGHDTVSWYQQALGQGPQFIFQYYEEEERQRGNFPDRFSGHQFPNYSSELNVNALLLGDSALYLCASSIGTGGTSPLHFGNGTRLTVT.

Ten or more counts support this clone. CDR3 DNA, as far as it was read: TGTGCCAGCAGCCAAAGGGGACAGGCCAACTACGAG. Residues: CASSQRGQANYE. The entire CDR3 reads CASSQRGQANYEQYF. The gene calls are TRBV6-2 or TRBV6-3 and TRBJ2-7, with TRBD1 matching over 8 bases. The read ends 3 residues early relative to the CDR3; the germline J gene fills the gap. Germline V CDR1 and CDR2: MNHEY, SVGEGT. CDR3 size: 15 residues. V lost 6 bases, J lost 3 bases, and 10 bases stayed unmatched.

This clone was picked up a small number of times. One base away lies a much larger clone, so this may be a sequencing read error. Coverage ceases 3 residues before the CDR3 finishes, and the germline J gene fills in the end. The sample carries other DNA sequences with the same CDR3. The rearrangement uses TRBV5-1 and TRBJ2-7, with 7 bases matching TRBD2. CDR1 and CDR2 from the germline V gene are SGHRS and YFSETQ. CDR3 length equals 15 residues. V lost 1 base, J lost 4 bases, and 8 bases stayed unmatched. The CDR3 region is CASSLIGGSIYEQYF. The DNA read from the CDR3 is TGCGCCAGCAGCTTGATCGGCGGGAGTATTTACGAG.

This clone was detected ten times or more. The read ends 3 residues early relative to the CDR3; the germline J gene fills the gap. The chain is built from TRBV6-1 and TRBJ1-2; 8 bases are shared with TRBD1. Per germline, CDR1 MNHNS and CDR2 SASEGT. With V trimmed by 1 base and J by 2 bases, 6 bases remained unmatched. CDR3 length equals 16 residues. CDR3 region: CASSEGTGWNNYGYTF. CDR3 DNA (partial): TGTGCCAGCAGTGAAGGGACAGGGTGGAACAACTATGGC.